The 19 T cell receptor beta chains below all came from one sample that was sequenced in a study of response to subunit inactivated influenza vaccine. MiXCR, run by TCRdb on the RT-PCR reads, gives a single entry per CDR3 protein. The sample includes about 700,000 distinct CDR3 sequences, about a sixth seen only once; the top ten take roughly 11%. The sample in question was PBMCs from blood, obtained less than 13 days after vaccination. These receptors originate from a man in his fifties or sixties who received an inactivated influenza vaccine.

This clonotype showed up just a few times. V usage is TRBV20-1 and J usage is TRBJ1-4; D is perhaps TRBD1 (5 bases). Germline V gene lookup returns CDR1 DFQATT and CDR2 SNEGSKA (reference sequence). Trimming shortened V by 3 bases and J by 6 bases, and 8 bases separated the two germline ends. This CDR3 spans 12 amino acids. CDR3 residues: CSARGGDEKLFF. CDR3 sequence (DNA): TGCAGTGCTAGGGGGGGGGATGAAAAACTGTTTTTT.

This clonotype was counted between two and nine times. The chain couples TRBV5-6 to TRBJ1-5; TRBD1 agrees at 9 bases. Germline loops: CDR1 SGHDT, CDR2 YYEEEE. This CDR3 has 16 residues. V was clipped by 4 bases and J by 6 bases; unmatched bases: 11. CDR3 DNA: TGTGCCAGCAGCAGGGGACAGGGAATAAGAGGTCAGCCCCAGCATTTT. Protein product: CASSRGQGIRGQPQHF.

The V gene is TRBV6-5, the J gene TRBJ2-7, with 7 positions matching TRBD1. The CDR3 is 16 residues long. Germline assignment: CDR1 MNHEY and CDR2 SVGAGI. V trimming: 5 bases; J trimming: 4 bases; junction bases outside the gene matches: 14. The CDR3 nucleotides read TGTGCCAGCAGTCACCAGGCCGGGACAGCAAAGTACGAGCAGTACTTC. This codes for CASSHQAGTAKYEQYF.

The chain recombines TRBV28 with TRBJ2-6; 8 bases fit TRBD2. With 8 bases clipped from V and 3 bases from J, the junction kept 9 bases outside the gene matches. Germline values: CDR1 MDHEN, CDR2 SYDVKM. The CDR3 covers 16 residues. CDR3 nucleotide sequence: TGTGCCAGCTGCCGGGGGGGGGCTTTTGGGGCCAACGTCCTGACTTTC. This translates into CASCRGGAFGANVLTF.

The chain uses TRBV4-3 and TRBJ2-1; 9 bases fit TRBD1. The CDR3 sequence is 18 residues long. V gave up 2 bases and J gave up 3 bases; unmatched junction bases: 11. CDR1 and CDR2 (germline): LGHNA, YSLEER. This CDR3 is CASSQHPPGQGHYNEQFF. The DNA of the CDR3 is TGCGCCAGCAGCCAACACCCCCCGGGACAGGGACACTACAATGAGCAGTTCTTC.

The rearrangement uses TRBV5-1 and TRBJ2-1; possibly TRBD1 for D (6 bases). Between the trimmed V and J ends, which lost 7 bases and 1 base, there was a span of 12 bases. CDR3 length equals 14 residues. Germline V gene data show CDR1 as SGHRS and CDR2 as YFSETQ. The CDR3 sequence is CASGGDGSYNEQFF. CDR3 DNA: TGCGCCAGCGGGGGCGATGGTTCCTACAATGAGCAGTTCTTC.

In its sample, this clonotype was seen a few times. The chain has TRBV5-1 and TRBJ2-1; a possible D gene is TRBD2 (6 bases). This CDR3 is 17 amino acids long. The ends were cut back, 2 bases at V and 0 bases at J, with 15 bases in the middle. The germline V gene encodes CDR1 SGHRS and CDR2 YFSETQ. CDR3 region: CASSFRTISSSYNEQFF. In DNA form, the CDR3 reads TGCGCCAGCAGCTTCCGGACTATATCGAGCTCCTACAATGAGCAGTTCTTC.

This chain connects TRBV20-1 to TRBJ1-1, with TRBD1 identical over 7 bases. Germline assignment: CDR1 DFQATT and CDR2 SNEGSKA (reference sequence). This CDR3 is 14 amino acids long. The CDR3: CSTDRVPRDTEAFF. Here the CDR3 DNA reads TGCAGCACCGACAGGGTGCCGCGGGACACTGAAGCTTTCTTT.

In nucleotides, the CDR3 is TGCAGTGCTAGAGCGGAGGGGTTAAGGAGTGGCTACACCTTC. This codes for CSARAEGLRSGYTF. The chain employs TRBV20-1 and TRBJ1-2, with a tentative D call TRBD1 (5 bases). The CDR3 extends over 14 amino acids. Trimming removed 1 base at V and 7 bases at J, with 16 bases between. The germline gives CDR1 DFQATT, CDR2 SNEGSKA (reference sequence).

The rearrangement joins TRBV5-1 to TRBJ1-3; D remains unclear. Trimming removed 0 bases at V and 0 bases at J, with 7 bases between. Germline V gene sequence: CDR1 SGHRS, CDR2 YFSETQ. This CDR3 is 15 amino acids long. CDR3: CASSLAPRSGNTIYF. CDR3 in DNA: TGCGCCAGCAGCTTGGCACCACGCTCTGGAAACACCATATATTTT.

This clonotype was seen at least ten times. CDR3 residues: CASSLVGGGYNEQFF. In DNA, the CDR3 is TGTGCCAGCAGCTTAGTCGGTGGGGGCTACAATGAGCAGTTCTTC. The rearrangement uses TRBV7-9 and TRBJ2-1; the D gene could be TRBD1 or TRBD2 (5 bases each). The CDR3 is 15 amino acids. Germline CDR1 and CDR2: SEHNR and FQNEAQ (reference sequence). V lost 1 base, J lost 3 bases, and 10 bases lay in between.

The chain joins TRBV4-3 to TRBJ2-7, with D possibly being TRBD2 (5 bases). The V end lost 0 bases, the J end lost 4 bases, and 13 bases lay between the germline ends. The CDR3 has 15 residues. Germline CDR1 LGHNA, CDR2 YSLEER. This chain's CDR3 is CASSQDKFGSYEQYF. The CDR3 coding sequence is TGCGCCAGCAGCCAAGATAAGTTTGGGAGTTACGAGCAGTACTTC.

This clonotype was seen a few times. The CDR3 DNA reads as TGTGCCAGCAGCCAAGGGGGGAGGGCCTACGAGCAGTACTTC. It specifies CASSQGGRAYEQYF. The chain links TRBV3-1 to TRBJ2-7; 7 nucleotides line up with TRBD2. After removal of 1 base from V and 2 bases from J, the junction contained 2 bases not matched to a gene. There are 14 residues in the CDR3. Germline-derived CDR1 and CDR2 are LGHDT and YNNKEL (reference sequence).

This clonotype was recorded a few times. J is TRBJ2-3 and V is TRBV28, with 9 bases matching TRBD2. This CDR3 comprises 16 residues. V was pared by 6 bases and J by 4 bases, with 11 bases of the junction left unmatched. CDR1 and CDR2 (germline): MDHEN, SYDVKM. The CDR3 DNA reads TGTGCCAGCAGCCCGGGGGGCGGGGGGGCCCCAGATACGCAGTATTTT. It yields the protein CASSPGGGGAPDTQYF.

V usage is TRBV5-1 and J usage is TRBJ2-5; D possibly corresponds to TRBD2 (6 bases). The germline V and J ends were trimmed by 2 bases and 4 bases, with 12 bases remaining between them. Germline CDR1 is SGHRS and CDR2 is YFSETQ. The CDR3 sequence is 14 residues long. The CDR3 reads CASSFSQGGETQYF. The CDR3 region has the DNA TGCGCCAGCAGCTTCAGCCAGGGAGGAGAGACCCAGTACTTC.

This clonotype was seen more than once but under ten times. The gene calls are TRBV30 and TRBJ2-7, with no clear D. The ends were cut back, 2 bases at V and 3 bases at J, with 8 bases in the middle. The length of the CDR3 is 12 residues. The germline V gene has CDR1 GTSNPN and CDR2 SVGIG (reference sequence). The CDR3 spells CAWSMGYYEQYF. DNA of the CDR3: TGTGCCTGGAGTATGGGGTACTACGAGCAGTACTTC.

A remark on this clonotype: A much larger clone lies a single base off, so this may be a read error. The V and J genes are TRBV5-1 and TRBJ2-1; tentative D call: TRBD1 (5 bases). CDR3 length equals 14 residues. Trimming removed 4 bases at V and 5 bases at J, with 13 bases between. Per the germline V gene, CDR1 is SGHRS and CDR2 is YFSETQ. The CDR3 protein is CASSVRPQDNEQFF. The CDR3 DNA reads as TGCGCCAGCAGCGTCCGACCACAGGACAATGAGCAGTTCTTC.

V usage is TRBV20-1 and J usage is TRBJ2-3, with D perhaps TRBD1 (7 bases). The V gene lost 5 bases and the J gene lost 3 bases, with 15 bases spanning the gap. The CDR3 has 14 residues. CDR1 DFQATT and CDR2 SNEGSKA come from the germline V gene (reference sequence). The CDR3 is CSAGPGGQTDTQYF. The CDR3 coding sequence is TGCAGTGCTGGACCAGGGGGGCAGACAGATACGCAGTATTTT.

The chain carries TRBV7-9 and TRBJ2-1, with a weak D call TRBD2 (5 bases). The CDR3 spans 16 residues. CDR1 is SEHNR, CDR2 FQNEAQ, per germline (reference sequence). Trimming stripped 5 bases from V and 3 bases from J, with 17 bases between. CDR3 loop: CASSQREHSIYNEQFF. The CDR3 DNA follows: TGTGCCAGCAGCCAGAGGGAACACTCGATCTACAATGAGCAGTTCTTC.